This entry lists 10 T cell receptor beta chains sequenced from one sample in a study of blood T cell repertoires in COVID-19. Some clones are missing from TCRdb's copy, which holds only in-frame ones; the method was immunoSEQ multiplex PCR. The data hold 270,000 or so clones, with just over 85% observed a single time. The sequenced material came from peripheral blood. The origin of the receptors is a woman aged 25 to 39 with active or convalescent COVID-19.

The V gene is TRBV25-1, the J gene TRBJ1-2; D is ambiguous. V lost 6 bases and J lost 4, with 12 bases in between. The CDR3 is made up of 13 amino acids. CDR1 is MGHDK, CDR2 SYGVNS, per germline. As DNA, the CDR3 is TGTGCCAGCAGCCCCGGGAGAATCTATGGCTACACCTTC. Protein product: CASSPGRIYGYTF.

This clone was counted between two and nine times. The V and J genes are TRBV7-2 and TRBJ1-2, with 7 bases matching TRBD1. CDR1 is SGHTA and CDR2 is FQGNSA in the germline V gene. V dropped 5 bases and J dropped 6; count of bases not matched to a gene: 9. The CDR3 contains 14 residues. CDR3 sequence reads: CASSSSQTGNGYTF. In DNA, the CDR3 is TGTGCCAGCAGCAGCTCCCAGACAGGGAATGGCTACACCTTC.

The gene calls are TRBV5-6 and TRBJ2-1; no firm D call. The ends were cut back, 4 bases at V and 8 bases at J, with 16 bases in the middle. The CDR3 runs 14 residues. Germline V gene lookup returns CDR1 SGHDT and CDR2 YYEEEE. In DNA form, the CDR3 reads TGTGCCAGCAGCCGTCTAACGACCGGGTATGAGCAGTTCTTC. Protein product: CASSRLTTGYEQFF.

The rearrangement links TRBV21-1 to TRBJ2-7; the table's TRBD1 call for D was not verified on the DNA. TRBV21-1 constitutes a pseudogene. The CDR3 is 15 amino acids. Here the CDR3 reads CASSNPPRVLIEQYF. DNA of the CDR3: TGTGCCAGCAGCAACCCCCCCAGGGTTCTCATCGAGCAGTACTTC.

The chain links TRBV5-5 to TRBJ2-3; the D gene is possibly TRBD1 (5 bases). CDR3 length: 16 amino acids. V was trimmed by 0 bases and J by 3 bases, leaving 14 bases between them. CDR1 is SGHKS and CDR2 is YYEKEE in the germline V gene (reference sequence). The CDR3 nucleotides are TGTGCCAGCAGCTTGGTAGCAGGGTCAGATACAGATACGCAGTATTTT. Translation gives CASSLVAGSDTDTQYF.

This chain uses TRBV6-1 with TRBJ1-2; D ambiguous. Germline V gene lookup returns CDR1 MNHNS and CDR2 SASEGT. This CDR3 comprises 15 residues. V was trimmed by 2 bases and J by 6 bases, leaving 16 bases between them. CDR3 amino acids: CASSESGLPLDGYTF. The CDR3 DNA sequence: TGTGCCAGCAGTGAAAGTGGCCTCCCTTTGGATGGCTACACCTTC.

This sequence joins TRBV7-2 and TRBJ2-1; D is possibly TRBD2 (6 bases). The V and J ends lost 2 bases and 3 bases respectively, with 11 bases between them. This CDR3 spans 15 amino acids. The germline V gene encodes CDR1 SGHTA and CDR2 FQGNSA. CDR3 nucleotide sequence: TGTGCCAGCAGCTTAAATGGCGGGGTCTACAATGAGCAGTTCTTC. Translation: CASSLNGGVYNEQFF. The entire variable domain, with the rest obtained from reference TRBV7-2 and TRBJ2-1, is as follows: GAGVSQSPSNKVTEKGKDVELRCDPISGHTALYWYRQSLGQGLEFLIYFQGNSAPDKSGLPSDRFSAERTGGSVSTLTIQRTQQEDSAVYLCASSLNGGVYNEQFFGPGTRLTVL.

The genes are TRBV18 and TRBJ1-2, with a weak D call TRBD1 (6 bases). Trimming cost V 2 bases and J 3 bases, with 13 bases left between them. This CDR3 is 15 amino acids long. Germline CDR1 KGHSH, CDR2 LQKENI. CDR3: CASSPRTVSDYGYTF. For the CDR3, the DNA is TGTGCCAGCTCACCAAGGACAGTTAGTGACTATGGCTACACCTTC.

The chain combines TRBV30 with TRBJ2-7; 10 bases align to TRBD1. The V gene end was trimmed by 3 bases and the J gene end by 2 bases; junction bases not matched to a gene: 7. This CDR3 contains 15 residues. Germline loops: CDR1 GTSNPN, CDR2 SVGIG (reference sequence). The CDR3: CAWRIGTGVPYEQYF. The CDR3 DNA is TGTGCCTGGAGAATAGGGACAGGGGTTCCCTACGAGCAGTACTTC. Based on the CDR3 plus reference TRBV30 and TRBJ2-7, the full variable domain is SQTIHQWPATLVQPVGSPLSLECTVEGTSNPNLYWYRQAAGRGLQLLFYSVGIGQISSEVPQNLSASRPQDRQFILSSKKLLLSDSGFYLCAWRIGTGVPYEQYFGPGTRLTVT.

The V and J genes are TRBV5-1 and TRBJ2-3, with D possibly matching TRBD2 (7 bases). The CDR3 runs to 15 residues. Trimming took 0 bases from V and 1 from J, leaving 9 bases between them. Germline-derived CDR1 and CDR2 are SGHRS and YFSETQ. The CDR3 spells CASSLGGGRTDTQYF. For the CDR3, the DNA is TGCGCCAGCAGCTTGGGCGGGGGCCGCACAGATACGCAGTATTTT.